The T cell receptor (beta chain) under discussion was sequenced for a study of blood T cell repertoires in COVID-19. Study-wide background: Some COVID-19 samples were acute and others convalescent; all came from the United States, Italy and Spain. From T cells, B-cell-depleted T cells, or PBMCs came the material, which was cDNA or gDNA.

Original handling: Scientists estimated how many nucleated cells there were by amplifying reference gene primers. Clones were read by immunoSEQ multiplex PCR, and TCRdb kept only the in-frame ones, dropping some. From that table come the V and J calls and clone size; the DNA was used to work out D and trimming. Of about 83,000 clones listed, roughly 80% were seen once; the top ten hold about 16%. The germline CDR1 and CDR2 sequences are GTSNPN and SVGIG (reference sequence). CDR3 length: 12 residues. Trimming left V 5 bases short and J 3 bases short, with 11 bases between. The rearrangement joins TRBV30 to TRBJ2-7, with a possible D match to TRBD1 (6 bases). The TCR comes from a woman older than 75 with acute or convalescent COVID-19. The source material was peripheral blood. CDR3 sequence reads: CAWGDKDYEQYF. CDR3 sequence (DNA): TGTGCCTGGGGGGACAAGGACTACGAGCAGTACTTC.